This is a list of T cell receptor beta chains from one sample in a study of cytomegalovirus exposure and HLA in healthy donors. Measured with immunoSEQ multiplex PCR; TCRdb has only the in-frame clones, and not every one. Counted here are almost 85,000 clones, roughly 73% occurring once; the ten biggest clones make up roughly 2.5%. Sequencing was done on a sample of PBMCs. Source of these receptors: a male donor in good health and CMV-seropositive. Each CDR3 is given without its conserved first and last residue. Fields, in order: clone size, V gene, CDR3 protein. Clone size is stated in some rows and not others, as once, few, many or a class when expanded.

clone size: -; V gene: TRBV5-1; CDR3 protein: ASSNAASGRGEQY
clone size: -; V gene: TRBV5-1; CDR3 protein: ASSLGTSGRGEQY
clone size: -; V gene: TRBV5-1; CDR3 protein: ASSSSGSSYNEQF
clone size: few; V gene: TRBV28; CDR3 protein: ASKSYPSYEQY
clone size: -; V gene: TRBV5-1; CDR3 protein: ASRLGTGSTYEQY
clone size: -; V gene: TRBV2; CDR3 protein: ASSGNRGSVDEQF
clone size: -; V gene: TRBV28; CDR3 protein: ASSFPRGAF
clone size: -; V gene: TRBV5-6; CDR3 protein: ASSSLGTSSYEQY
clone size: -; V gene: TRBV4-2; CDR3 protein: ASSQDEGRPGPQH
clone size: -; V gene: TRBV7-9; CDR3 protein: ASRLLSTDTQY
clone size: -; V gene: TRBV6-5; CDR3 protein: ASSYEAGGRSPLH
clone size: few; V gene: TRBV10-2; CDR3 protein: ASSHLVSARGYT
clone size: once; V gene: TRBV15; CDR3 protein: ATSRAIEETQY
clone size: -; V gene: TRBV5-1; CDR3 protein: ASSTGQTSYNEQF
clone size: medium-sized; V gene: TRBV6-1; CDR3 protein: ASSWTGGLDQPQH
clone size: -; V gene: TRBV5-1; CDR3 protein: ASSLGQDFYGYT
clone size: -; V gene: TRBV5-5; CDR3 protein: ASRVSGQGPYEQY
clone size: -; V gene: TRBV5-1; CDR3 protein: ASSSGGGYEQY
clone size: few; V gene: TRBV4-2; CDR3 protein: ASSQPNQGYEQY
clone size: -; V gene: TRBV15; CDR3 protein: ATSRESGSAADTQY
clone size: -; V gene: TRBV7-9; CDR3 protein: ASSSRDKFRELF
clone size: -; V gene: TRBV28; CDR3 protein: ASSSYSSYEQY
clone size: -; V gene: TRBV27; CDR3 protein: ASRPPLGGGNYGYT
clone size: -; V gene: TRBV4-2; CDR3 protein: ASSQPATGELF
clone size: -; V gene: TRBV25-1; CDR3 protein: ASSTNFAAGQGNGYT
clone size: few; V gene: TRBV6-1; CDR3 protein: ASSEEGSGYNEQF
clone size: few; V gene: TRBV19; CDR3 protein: ASSTTGQINTGELF
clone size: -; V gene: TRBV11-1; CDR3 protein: ASSLASGPYEQY
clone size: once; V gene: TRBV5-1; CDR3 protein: ASSSSSEGTQY
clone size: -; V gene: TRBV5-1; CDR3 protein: ASKREGYNEQF
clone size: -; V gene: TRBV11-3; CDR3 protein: ASTLTPSGGYEQY
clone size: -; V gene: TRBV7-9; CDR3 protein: ASSGTSGTPYNEQF
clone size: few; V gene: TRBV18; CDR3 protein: ASSPEFLNTEAF
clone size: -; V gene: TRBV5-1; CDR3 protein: ASSPQGSSGNTIY
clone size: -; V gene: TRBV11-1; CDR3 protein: ASSQGTGGASYEQY
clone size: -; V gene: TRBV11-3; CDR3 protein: ASSPHGTGEGELF
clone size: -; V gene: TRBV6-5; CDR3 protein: ASSYDLSTVYYEQY
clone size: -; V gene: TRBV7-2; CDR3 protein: ASSLDGPQETQY
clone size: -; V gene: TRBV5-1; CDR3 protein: ASCKGEITNEKLF
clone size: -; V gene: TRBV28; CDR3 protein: ASRRRVYEQY
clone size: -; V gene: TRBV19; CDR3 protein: ASSQVRIAHNQPQH
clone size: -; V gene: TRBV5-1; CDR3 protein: ASSSRENTEAF
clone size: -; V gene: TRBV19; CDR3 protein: ASSIGVNTEAF
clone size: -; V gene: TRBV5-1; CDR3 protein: ASSFPQGGGYT
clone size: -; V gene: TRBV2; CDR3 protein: ASSGYGSYEQY
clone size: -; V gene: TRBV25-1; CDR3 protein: ASSEGQAQH
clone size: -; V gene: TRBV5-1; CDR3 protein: ASSLVGQKEGGYT
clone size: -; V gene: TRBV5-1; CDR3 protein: ASSPTGQGSNTEAF
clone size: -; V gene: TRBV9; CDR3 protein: ASSPRGGEGSGNTIY
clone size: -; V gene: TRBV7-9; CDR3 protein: SSSTTGTSGRVSYEQY
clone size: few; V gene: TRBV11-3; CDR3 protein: ASSQDGGQGWSEQF
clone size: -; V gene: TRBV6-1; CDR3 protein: ATQQGYTEAF